Detailed here is one TCR beta chain. What it binds is not known. During the collection period, no donor immune events like infections were recorded. Measured with immunoSEQ multiplex PCR; TCRdb has only the in-frame clones, and not every one. The table shows around 85,000 clones, with 88% occurring only once. These data are taken from a study of identifying expanded T cells in peripheral blood. The study, taken as a whole, reports: Variance in clone template counts between approximately 2-week samples significantly increased with total template count across all healthy donors. Technical replicates showed around 1.1 changed clones; approximately 2 weeks roughly 16; four weeks 19.

This TCR was sampled from a person between 18 and 75 years old in good health. The sample taken for sequencing was blood.

CDR3 sequence (DNA): TGTGCCAGCAGTTTAGTGGGGACAGGTAACTACGAGCAGTACTTC. Residues: CASSLVGTGNYEQYF. V is TRBV27 and J is TRBJ2-7; TRBD1 agrees at 8 bases. The CDR3 runs to 15 residues. Trimming cost V 2 bases and J 3 bases; bases outside gene matches: 6. Germline V gene lookup returns CDR1 MNHEY and CDR2 SMNVEV (reference sequence).